The 18 T cell receptor beta chains in this list originate from one sample, sequenced in a study of T cells in Graves' hyperthyroidism and ophthalmopathy. Amplified TCR beta CDR3 regions came from RNA transcripts. A first-round RT-PCR of the TCR CDR3 used the HTBI primer set. Using its own MiXCR run on the multiplex PCR reads, TCRdb lists one record per CDR3 protein. This sample has roughly 700,000 distinct CDR3 sequences; around 16% occur once, and the top ten carry 15% to 19%. What was sequenced was blood. These receptors originate from a man in his fifties or sixties with Graves' hyperthyroidism.

As regards this clonotype: One base away lies a much larger clone, so this may be a sequencing read error. No conserved phenylalanine or tryptophan ends this CDR3, so it is likely a read error. The chain employs TRBV10-3 and TRBJ2-1, with 8 bases matching TRBD2. The junction had 10 bases not matched to a gene; V was cut back by 4 bases and J by 5 bases. This CDR3 is built from 16 residues. Germline CDR1 ENHRY, CDR2 SYGVKD. The CDR3 spells CAISAFQRELDNEQFI. CDR3 in DNA: TGTGCCATCAGTGCGTTCCAGCGGGAGTTGGACAATGAGCAGTTCATC.

This clonotype turned up a few times. The rearrangement links TRBV14 to TRBJ2-5, with unresolved D. V was cut by 1 base and J by 2 bases, with 17 bases left in between. There are 17 residues in the CDR3. Germline V gene lookup returns CDR1 SGHDN and CDR2 FVKESK. The CDR3 protein is CASSQVGVFTLQETQYF. The CDR3 DNA follows: TGTGCCAGCAGCCAAGTAGGAGTTTTCACGCTTCAAGAGACCCAGTACTTC.

V gene TRBV13 combines with J gene TRBJ2-1, with a tentative D call TRBD2 (6 bases). The germline V gene has CDR1 PRHDT and CDR2 FYEKMQ (reference sequence). This CDR3 region has 13 residues. Deletions cut 5 bases from V and 10 bases from J, with 15 bases between. CDR3 coding DNA: TGTGCCAGCAGCCTACCGGGAGCCCGAGAGCAGTTCTTC. This translates into CASSLPGAREQFF.

The table lists this clonotype with many counts. The J gene is TRBJ2-3, the V gene TRBV11-2; TRBD2 matches at 7 bases. This CDR3 has 14 amino acids. Per germline, CDR1 SGHAT and CDR2 FQNNGV. V gave up 4 bases and J gave up 4 bases; unmatched junction bases: 5. CDR3 nucleotides: TGTGCCAGCAGCTCGGTCGCGGGAGCAGATACGCAGTATTTT. It codes for CASSSVAGADTQYF.

In this sample, this clonotype turned up a few times. This chain uses TRBV6-1 with TRBJ1-1, with D hard to call. V lost 6 bases and J 7 bases, leaving 18 bases between the germline ends. Germline loops: CDR1 MNHNS, CDR2 SASEGT. The CDR3 runs to 14 residues. The CDR3 DNA reads as TGTGCCAGCAGATGGCGGGAAGGTTACAGTGAAGCTTTCTTT. Translated: CASRWREGYSEAFF.

This clonotype was picked up a small number of times. The J gene is TRBJ2-1, the V gene TRBV14; 7 positions agree with TRBD2. Germline CDR1 and CDR2: SGHDN and FVKESK. The V segment lost 0 bases and the J segment 8 bases; nucleotides outside the gene matches: 10. The CDR3 is 16 amino acids. This chain's CDR3 is CASSQDSSGFGDEQFF. Written as DNA, the CDR3 is TGTGCCAGCAGCCAAGATTCTAGCGGCTTCGGGGATGAGCAGTTCTTC.

This clonotype was observed a few times. The CDR3 region is CASSFRDVSPLHF. The CDR3 DNA reads as TGTGCCAGCAGCTTCCGGGACGTCTCACCCCTCCACTTT. The gene calls are TRBV5-5 and TRBJ1-6, with D possibly being TRBD1 (5 bases). The CDR3 is 13 residues long. The V and J ends lost 2 bases and 10 bases respectively, with 10 bases between them. The germline V gene encodes CDR1 SGHKS and CDR2 YYEKEE (reference sequence).

This clonotype was detected ten times or more. This sequence may be a read error, since a much larger clone differs from it by one base. The chain couples TRBV2 to TRBJ2-1; D remains ambiguous. This CDR3 region has 15 residues. CDR1 is SNHLY, CDR2 FYNNEI, per germline. Trimming removed 1 base from V and 0 bases from J, with 7 bases in between. The CDR3 DNA follows: TGTGCCAGCAGTGAAGACTGGGCCTCCTACAATGAGCAGTTCTTC. Amino acids: CASSEDWASYNEQFF.

The rearrangement joins TRBV2 to TRBJ1-2; D is undetermined. Germline CDR1 and CDR2: SNHLY and FYNNEI. The V end was cut by 3 bases, the J end by 6 bases, with 5 bases between. This CDR3 is 11 amino acids long. The CDR3 nucleotides are TGTGCCAGCAGTGACGGGAATGGCTACACCTTC. Translating gives CASSDGNGYTF.

A note on this clonotype: An end of the junction does not agree with germline; a read error may underlie this. The V gene is TRBV5-1, the J gene TRBJ2-3, with D maybe TRBD2 (6 bases). CDR1 SGHRS and CDR2 YFSETQ come from the germline V gene. CDR3 length: 16 residues. The CDR3 spells CAGSIQWAGSTDTQYF. DNA of the CDR3: TGCGCCGGCAGCATTCAGTGGGCGGGAAGCACAGATACGCAGTATTTT.

Comment on this clonotype: This could be a read error, since a much larger clone is one nucleotide away. This sequence joins TRBV3-1 and TRBJ2-3; D is uncertain. Germline values: CDR1 LGHDT, CDR2 YNNKEL (reference sequence). This CDR3 has 14 residues. The CDR3 DNA sequence: TGTGCCAGGAGCCAAGATATCGTCACAGATACGCAGTATTTT. Translation: CARSQDIVTDTQYF.

This clonotype came up a few times. The chain joins TRBV29-1 to TRBJ2-7, with D possibly being TRBD1 (5 bases). The CDR3 loop spans 13 amino acids. CDR1 is SQVTM and CDR2 is ANQGSEA in the germline V gene. The V end was cut by 6 bases, the J end by 0 bases, with 12 bases between. The CDR3 DNA sequence: TGCAGCGTCTCGGACAAAGTCTCCTACGAGCAGTACTTC. It yields the protein CSVSDKVSYEQYF.

This clonotype was counted at least ten times. The genes are TRBV28 and TRBJ2-7; possible D gene TRBD1, 8 bases. The CDR3 consists of 15 residues. Germline V gene sequence: CDR1 MDHEN, CDR2 SYDVKM. Trimming removed 5 bases from V and 2 bases from J, with 16 bases in between. The CDR3 spells CASSLGQGLPYEQYF. CDR3 DNA sequence: TGTGCCAGCAGTCTCGGACAGGGACTACCCTACGAGCAGTACTTC.

This clonotype has ten or more counts. The chain carries TRBV7-8 and TRBJ2-2; 10 bases map to TRBD2. This CDR3 contains 15 residues. V lost 4 bases to trimming and J lost 6 bases; unmatched junction nucleotides: 5. Germline values: CDR1 SGHVS, CDR2 FQNEAQ. In nucleotides, the CDR3 is TGTGCCAGCAGCTCGAGACTAGCGGGCTCCGGGGAGCTGTTTTTT. Amino acid sequence: CASSSRLAGSGELFF.

This rearrangement joins TRBV19 to TRBJ1-1; the D gene is possibly TRBD1 (6 bases). From germline, CDR1 is LNHDA and CDR2 SQIVND (reference sequence). Trimming removed 9 bases at V and 5 bases at J, with 22 bases between. The CDR3 sequence is 15 residues long. The CDR3 loop reads CASLLTGIPGTEAFF. CDR3 nucleotides: TGTGCCAGCTTGTTAACAGGGATTCCGGGGACTGAAGCTTTCTTT.

This clonotype appeared many times. The V call is TRBV27, the J call TRBJ2-1, with TRBD1 as a possible D gene (6 bases). The germline V gene has CDR1 MNHEY and CDR2 SMNVEV (reference sequence). Trimming left V 5 bases short and J 3 bases short, with 26 bases between. The CDR3 is 19 residues long. The CDR3 sequence is CASSPLQGLFASLYNEQFF. DNA of the CDR3: TGTGCCAGCAGTCCACTACAGGGCCTCTTCGCATCCCTCTACAATGAGCAGTTCTTC.

This clonotype was counted many times. The chain couples TRBV6-1 to TRBJ2-7, with a weak D call TRBD2 (5 bases). The CDR3 runs to 15 residues. In germline, CDR1 is MNHNS, CDR2 SASEGT. V lost 7 bases, J lost 1 base, and 17 bases lay in between. The CDR3 coding sequence is TGTGCCAGCACCTCGTCCACTCGGGGATCCTACGAGCAGTACTTC. Translating gives CASTSSTRGSYEQYF.

V gene TRBV15 combines with J gene TRBJ2-2; D not certain. The CDR3 contains 13 residues. V was cut by 7 bases and J by 4 bases, with 10 bases left in between. Germline CDR1 LNHNV, CDR2 YYDKDF (reference sequence). For the CDR3, the DNA is TGTGCCACCAAAAGGGTTGGCACCGGGGAGCTGTTTTTT. Amino acids: CATKRVGTGELFF. The entire variable domain, with the rest obtained from reference TRBV15 and TRBJ2-2, is as follows: DAMVIQNPRYQVTQFGKPVTLSCSQTLNHNVMYWYQQKSSQAPKLLFHYYDKDFNNEADTPDNFQSRRPNTSFCFLDIRSPGLGDTAMYLCATKRVGTGELFFGEGSRLTVL.